The present entry profiles one T cell receptor beta chain with its context. This record comes from a study of blood T cell repertoires in COVID-19. Germline V gene data show CDR1 as SGHRS and CDR2 as YFSETQ. Trimming cost V 0 bases and J 0 bases, with 6 bases left between them. This CDR3 spans 15 amino acids. Profiled with immunoSEQ multiplex PCR; TCRdb holds only in-frame clones, not every one. The sample lists about 270,000 clones; more than 75% were seen once. The receptor's source is a woman under 30 who had recovered from COVID-19. The chain has TRBV5-1 and TRBJ2-2; D gene uncertain. The sequenced sample consisted of PBMCs or T cells enriched from blood (not recorded which). CDR3: CASSLVVTNTGELFF. DNA of the CDR3: TGCGCCAGCAGCTTGGTTGTTACGAACACCGGGGAGCTGTTTTTT.